This is a list of T cell receptor beta chains from one sample in a study of T-cell reconstitution after alpha-beta-depleted transplantation in children. Each CDR3 protein is one row after TCRdb ran MiXCR on the PCR reads. The top ten clones hold 11% of a sample with some 290,000 distinct CDR3 sequences, 23% of them seen once. The sample in question was PBMCs, mostly from graft donor cells, obtained 180 days after TCRalphabeta/CD19-depleted stem cell transplant. These receptors originate from a male patient aged 10-17 years who had a stem cell transplant for acute lymphoblastic leukemia, so the T cells may come from the graft donor. CDR3s include the opening cysteine and the closing phenylalanine or tryptophan. D genes are given only for firm matches. Not all rows give a size; the values are once, few, many and, for expanded clones, a class.

size | J | D | V | DNA | CDR3
few | TRBJ1-1 | NA | TRBV29-1 | TGCAGCGTTGGACATAGGGTCCAATTGAACACTGAAGCTTTCTTT | CSVGHRVQLNTEAFF
few | TRBJ2-1 | NA | TRBV7-3 | TGTGCCAGCAGCCCAAACGGGCCTACCAACAATGAGCAGTTCTTC | CASSPNGPTNNEQFF
NA | TRBJ2-3 | NA | TRBV24-1 | TGTGCCACCAGTGAAACAGGGTTGACTGCGGATACGCAGTATTTT | CATSETGLTADTQYF
few | TRBJ2-5 | NA | TRBV20-1 | TGCAGTGCTAACGGGCTCGAGACCCAGTACTTC | CSANGLETQYF
NA | TRBJ2-1 | NA | TRBV9 | TGTGCCAGCAGCGTAGCGGTTGGGTACAATGAGCAGTTCTTC | CASSVAVGYNEQFF
few | TRBJ2-5 | NA | TRBV7-6 | TGTGCCAGCAGCTTCGAGGCAGGGCGGTGGTCGGAGACCCAGTACTTC | CASSFEAGRWSETQYF
few | TRBJ2-1 | TRBD2 | TRBV15 | TGTGCCACCAGCAGAGATCCCCTACTAGCGGTCTTCTACAATGAGCAGTTCTTC | CATSRDPLLAVFYNEQFF
NA | TRBJ2-3 | NA | TRBV7-3 | TGTGCCAGCAGCCCCCAGGGGGCGGGGGCCGGCACAGATACGCAGTATTTT | CASSPQGAGAGTDTQYF
NA | TRBJ1-3 | TRBD1 | TRBV6-5 | TGTGCCAGCAGTTCTAGGACAGGGGGCGCGGACACCATATATTTT | CASSSRTGGADTIYF
NA | TRBJ2-3 | NA | TRBV6-5 | TGTGCCAGCAGTTATAGGGCTAGCCGCACAGATACGCAGTATTTT | CASSYRASRTDTQYF
few | TRBJ1-5 | TRBD1 | TRBV7-2 | TGTGCCAGCAGCTTAAGTGGCAGGGGGCTAAAGGAGCCCCAGCATTTT | CASSLSGRGLKEPQHF
few | TRBJ2-7 | NA | TRBV5-1 | TGCGCCAGCAGCTACGGGGAAGCAAGCTCCTACGAGCAGTACTTC | CASSYGEASSYEQYF
many | TRBJ2-2 | TRBD1 | TRBV20-1 | TGCAGTGCTCAGGGACAGGGTACTCACGGGGAGCTGTTTTTT | CSAQGQGTHGELFF
NA | TRBJ2-5 | TRBD2 | TRBV20-1 | TGCAGTGCTAGAAAGTCCCTACTAGCGGGACCAGAGACCCAGTACTTC | CSARKSLLAGPETQYF
few | TRBJ1-2 | TRBD1 | TRBV29-1 | TGCAGCGTCGGGACAGGGGGACGAAATGGCTACACCTTC | CSVGTGGRNGYTF
NA | TRBJ1-5 | NA | TRBV20-1 | TGCAGTGCTAGAAGGGGCCAGTATAGCAATCAGCCCCAGCATTTT | CSARRGQYSNQPQHF
few | TRBJ2-3 | TRBD1 | TRBV6-1 | TGTGCCAGCTGTACGGGACAGGGCACAGATACGCAGTATTTT | CASCTGQGTDTQYF
few | TRBJ2-2 | NA | TRBV20-1 | TGCAGTGCTAGTGGAAGATACTACACCGGGGAGCTGTTTTTT | CSASGRYYTGELFF
few | TRBJ2-2 | NA | TRBV7-9 | TGTGCCAGCAGACCAATTCCGGTGGGACATCACACCGGGGAGCTGTTTTTT | CASRPIPVGHHTGELFF
few | TRBJ2-7 | TRBD2 | TRBV4-2 | TGTGCCAGCAGCCAAGATCGCGGGGAGGGGCAGTACTTC | CASSQDRGEGQYF
few | TRBJ2-2 | NA | TRBV7-6 | TGTGCCAGCAGCTTGCTGTTGCGGCCGAACACCGGGGAGCTGTTTTTT | CASSLLLRPNTGELFF
NA | TRBJ2-2 | TRBD1 | TRBV4-1 | TGCGCCAGCAGCCAGGGACAGGGGGTGTACGGGGGCACCGGGGAGCTGTTTTTT | CASSQGQGVYGGTGELFF
NA | TRBJ2-1 | NA | TRBV10-3 | TGTGCCATCAGTGACTCGGAGAATGAGCAGTTCTTC | CAISDSENEQFF
many | TRBJ2-7 | NA | TRBV5-1 | TGCGCCAGCAGCTGGGACACCCGAGGCGAGCAGTACTTC | CASSWDTRGEQYF